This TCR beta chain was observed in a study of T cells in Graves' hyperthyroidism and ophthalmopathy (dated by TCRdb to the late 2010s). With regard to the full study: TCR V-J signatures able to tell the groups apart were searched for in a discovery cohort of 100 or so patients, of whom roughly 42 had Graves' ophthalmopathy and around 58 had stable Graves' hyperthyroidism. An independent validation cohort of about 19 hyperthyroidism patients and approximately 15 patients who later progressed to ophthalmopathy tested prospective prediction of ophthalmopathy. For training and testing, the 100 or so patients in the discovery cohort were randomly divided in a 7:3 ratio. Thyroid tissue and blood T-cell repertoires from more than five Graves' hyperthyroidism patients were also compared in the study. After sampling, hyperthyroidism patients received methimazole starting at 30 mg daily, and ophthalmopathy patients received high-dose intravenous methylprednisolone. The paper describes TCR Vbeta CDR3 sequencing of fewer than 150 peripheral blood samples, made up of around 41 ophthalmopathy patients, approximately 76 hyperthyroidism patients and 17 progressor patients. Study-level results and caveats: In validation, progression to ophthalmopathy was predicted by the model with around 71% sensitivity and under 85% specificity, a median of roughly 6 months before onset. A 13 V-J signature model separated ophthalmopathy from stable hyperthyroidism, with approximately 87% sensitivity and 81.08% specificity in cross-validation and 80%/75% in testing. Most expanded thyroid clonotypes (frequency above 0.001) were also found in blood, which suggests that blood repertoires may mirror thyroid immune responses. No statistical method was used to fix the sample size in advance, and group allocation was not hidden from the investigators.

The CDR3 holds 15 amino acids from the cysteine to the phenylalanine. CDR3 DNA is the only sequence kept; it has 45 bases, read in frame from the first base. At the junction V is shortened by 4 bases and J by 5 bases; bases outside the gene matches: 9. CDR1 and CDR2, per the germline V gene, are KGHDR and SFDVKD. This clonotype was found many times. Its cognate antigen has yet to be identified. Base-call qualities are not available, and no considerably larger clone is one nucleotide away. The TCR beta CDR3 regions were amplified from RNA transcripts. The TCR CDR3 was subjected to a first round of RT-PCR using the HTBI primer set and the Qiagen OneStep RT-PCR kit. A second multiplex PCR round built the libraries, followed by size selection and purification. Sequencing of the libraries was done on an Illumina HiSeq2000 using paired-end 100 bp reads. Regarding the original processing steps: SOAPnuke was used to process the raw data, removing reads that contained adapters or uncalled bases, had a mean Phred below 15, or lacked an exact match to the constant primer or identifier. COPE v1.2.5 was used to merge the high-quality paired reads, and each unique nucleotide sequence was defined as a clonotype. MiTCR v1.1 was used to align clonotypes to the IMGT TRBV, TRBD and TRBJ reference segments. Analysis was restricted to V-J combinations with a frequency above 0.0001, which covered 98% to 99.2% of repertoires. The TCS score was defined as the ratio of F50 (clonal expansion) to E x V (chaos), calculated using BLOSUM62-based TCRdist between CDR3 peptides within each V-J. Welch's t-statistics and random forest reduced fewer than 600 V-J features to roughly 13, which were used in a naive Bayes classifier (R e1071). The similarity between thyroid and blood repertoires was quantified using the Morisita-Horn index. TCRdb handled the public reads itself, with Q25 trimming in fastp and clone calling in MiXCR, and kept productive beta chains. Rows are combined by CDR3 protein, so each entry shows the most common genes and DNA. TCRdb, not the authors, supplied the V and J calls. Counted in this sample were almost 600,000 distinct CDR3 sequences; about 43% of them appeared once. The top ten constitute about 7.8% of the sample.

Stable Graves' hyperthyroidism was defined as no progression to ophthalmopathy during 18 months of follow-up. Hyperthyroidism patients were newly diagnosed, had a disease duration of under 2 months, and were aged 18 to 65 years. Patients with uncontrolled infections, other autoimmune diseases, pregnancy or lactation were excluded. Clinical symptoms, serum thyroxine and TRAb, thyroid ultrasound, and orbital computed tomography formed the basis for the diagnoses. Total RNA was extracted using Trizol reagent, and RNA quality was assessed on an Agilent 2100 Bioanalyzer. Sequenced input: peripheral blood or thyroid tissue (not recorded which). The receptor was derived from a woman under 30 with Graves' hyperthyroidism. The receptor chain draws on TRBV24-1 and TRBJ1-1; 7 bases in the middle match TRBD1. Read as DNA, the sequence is TGTGCCACCAGTGACCGTCGACAGGGCGGTACTGAAGCTTTCTTT. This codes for CATSDRRQGGTEAFF.